This T cell receptor (beta chain) is from a study of CD8 T cells in Susac syndrome. Study observations and caveats: As the study acknowledged, the number of individuals in its TCR sequencing and HLA analysis was relatively small.

The authors carried out high-throughput sequencing of TCR beta. They applied it to CD8+ and CD4+ T cells obtained from blood. Both CD4+ and CD8+ T cells were negatively isolated, and TEMRA cells underwent FACS enrichment. cDNA came from about 0.5 to 1 ug RNA primed by random hexamers. A multiplex approach, immunoSEQ multiplex PCR, amplified TCR beta CDR3 across 54 Vbeta and 13 Jbeta. MiXCR, run by TCRdb on the immunoSEQ multiplex PCR reads, gives a single entry per CDR3 protein. The sample has about 280,000 distinct CDR3 sequences, 70% to 90% seen once; the top ten hold approximately 0.11%. The V and J ends lost 2 bases and 6 bases, in that order; junction bases with no gene match: 14. CDR3 length equals 17 residues. Germline V gives CDR1 MNHEY, CDR2 SMNVEV (reference sequence). Note on this clonotype: Antigen specificity is unknown.

This chain joins TRBV27 and TRBJ2-7, with 9 bases matching TRBD1. This clonotype originated in a human donor with multiple sclerosis. The sequenced sample was CD8+ T cells from PBMCs. In DNA form, the CDR3 reads TGTGCCAGCAGTTTAGATGCGGGGATAGACAGGGGGGGCGAGCAGTACTTC. This gives the protein CASSLDAGIDRGGEQYF.